This T cell receptor (beta chain) was sequenced in a study of T-cell memory formation after mild COVID-19. This CDR3 region has 14 residues. The germline CDR1 and CDR2 sequences are KGHSH and LQKENI. Germline trimming cut 5 bases from V and 9 bases from J; bases unmatched to any gene: 8. In this sample, this clonotype turned up a few times. One entry per CDR3 protein results from TCRdb running MiXCR on the 5' RACE reads. The sample holds roughly 190,000 distinct CDR3 sequences, around 27% seen once. This clonotype was sampled from an adult woman who had mild COVID-19 (a few samples of this study predate the infection). Cell type and time point are not known. Material for sequencing was PBMCs or a T cell subset sorted from them (not recorded which). The chain carries TRBV18 and TRBJ2-1; 9 bases are a match to TRBD1. CDR3 in amino acids: CASSMGQGRGEQFF. The CDR3 region has the DNA TGTGCCAGCTCAATGGGACAGGGCCGGGGTGAGCAGTTCTTC.